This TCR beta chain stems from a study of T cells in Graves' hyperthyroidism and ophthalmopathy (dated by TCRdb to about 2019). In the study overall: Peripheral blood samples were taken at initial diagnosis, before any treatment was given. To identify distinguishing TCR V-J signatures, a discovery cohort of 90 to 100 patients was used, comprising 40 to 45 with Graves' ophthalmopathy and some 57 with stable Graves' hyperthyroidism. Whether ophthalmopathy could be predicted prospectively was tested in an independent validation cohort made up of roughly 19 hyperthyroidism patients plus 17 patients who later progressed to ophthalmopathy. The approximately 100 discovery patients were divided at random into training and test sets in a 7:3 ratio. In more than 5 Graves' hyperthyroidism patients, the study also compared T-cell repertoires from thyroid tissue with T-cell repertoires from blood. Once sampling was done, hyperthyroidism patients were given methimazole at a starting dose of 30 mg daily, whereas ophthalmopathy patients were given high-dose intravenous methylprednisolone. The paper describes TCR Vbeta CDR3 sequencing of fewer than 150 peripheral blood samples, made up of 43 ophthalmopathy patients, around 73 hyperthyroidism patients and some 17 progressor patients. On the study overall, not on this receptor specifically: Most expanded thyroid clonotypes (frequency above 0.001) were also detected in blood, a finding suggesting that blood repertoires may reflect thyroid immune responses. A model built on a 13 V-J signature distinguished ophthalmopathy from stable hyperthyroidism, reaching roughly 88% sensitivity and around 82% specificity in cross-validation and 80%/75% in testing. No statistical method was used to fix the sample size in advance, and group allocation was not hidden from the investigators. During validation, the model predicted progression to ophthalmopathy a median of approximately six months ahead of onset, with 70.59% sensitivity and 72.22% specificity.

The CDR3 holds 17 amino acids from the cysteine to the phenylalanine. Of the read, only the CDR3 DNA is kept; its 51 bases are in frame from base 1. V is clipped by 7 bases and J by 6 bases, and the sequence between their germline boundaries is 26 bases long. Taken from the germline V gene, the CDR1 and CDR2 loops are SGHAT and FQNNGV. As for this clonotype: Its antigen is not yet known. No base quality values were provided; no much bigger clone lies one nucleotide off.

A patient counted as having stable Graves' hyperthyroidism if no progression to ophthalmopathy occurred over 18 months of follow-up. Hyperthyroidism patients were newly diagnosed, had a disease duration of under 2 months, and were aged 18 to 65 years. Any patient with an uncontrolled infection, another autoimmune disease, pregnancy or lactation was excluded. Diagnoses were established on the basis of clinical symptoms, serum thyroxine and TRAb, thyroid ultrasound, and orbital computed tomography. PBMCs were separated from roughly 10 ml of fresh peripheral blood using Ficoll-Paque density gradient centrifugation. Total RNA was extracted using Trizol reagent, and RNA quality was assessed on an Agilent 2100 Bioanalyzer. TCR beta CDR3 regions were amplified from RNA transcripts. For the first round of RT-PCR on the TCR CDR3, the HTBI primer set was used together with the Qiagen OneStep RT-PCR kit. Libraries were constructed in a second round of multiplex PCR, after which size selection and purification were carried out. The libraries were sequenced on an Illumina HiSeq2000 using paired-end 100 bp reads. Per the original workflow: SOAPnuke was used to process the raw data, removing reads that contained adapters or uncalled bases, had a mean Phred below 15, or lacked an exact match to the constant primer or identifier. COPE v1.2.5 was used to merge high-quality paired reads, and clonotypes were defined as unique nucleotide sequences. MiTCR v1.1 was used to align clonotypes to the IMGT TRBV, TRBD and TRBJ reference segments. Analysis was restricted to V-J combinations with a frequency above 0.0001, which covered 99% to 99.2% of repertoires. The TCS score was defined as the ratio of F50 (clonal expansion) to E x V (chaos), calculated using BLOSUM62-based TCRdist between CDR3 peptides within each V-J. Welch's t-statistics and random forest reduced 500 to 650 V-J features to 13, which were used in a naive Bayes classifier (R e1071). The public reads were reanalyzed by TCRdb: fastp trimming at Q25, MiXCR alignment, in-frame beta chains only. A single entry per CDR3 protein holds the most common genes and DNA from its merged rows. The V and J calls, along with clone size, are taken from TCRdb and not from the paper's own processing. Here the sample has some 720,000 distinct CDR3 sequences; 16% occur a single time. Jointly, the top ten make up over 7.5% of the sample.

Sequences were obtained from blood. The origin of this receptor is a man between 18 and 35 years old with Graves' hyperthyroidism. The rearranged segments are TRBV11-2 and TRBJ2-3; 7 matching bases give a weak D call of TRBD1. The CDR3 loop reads CASTDGGDRPVMDTQYF. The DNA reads TGTGCCAGCACCGACGGAGGGGACAGACCAGTGATGGATACGCAGTATTTT.